The next 7 T cell receptor beta chains were all read from a single sample in a study of T cell responses to AZD1222 COVID-19 vaccine. The assay was immunoSEQ multiplex PCR, and TCRdb's table has in-frame clones only and misses some. The data show approximately 130,000 clones, over 75% seen once. The source was peripheral blood, collected on day 0 of AZD1222 vaccination. These receptors all come from an adult in good health.

This clone appeared once. The rearrangement uses TRBV28 and TRBJ2-7, with D perhaps matching TRBD1 (6 bases). CDR1 and CDR2 (germline): MDHEN, SYDVKM. Trimming left V 2 bases short and J 7 bases short, with 15 bases between. The CDR3 covers 14 residues. The CDR3 is CASSLLRGEEEQYF. The CDR3, as DNA: TGTGCCAGCAGTTTACTCAGGGGCGAAGAAGAGCAGTACTTC.

V usage is TRBV30 and J usage is TRBJ2-2; D possibly uses TRBD1 or TRBD2 (6 bases each). From germline, CDR1 is GTSNPN and CDR2 SVGIG (reference sequence). This CDR3 is built from 14 residues. V dropped 4 bases and J dropped 7 bases, with 16 bases sitting between them. Written as DNA, the CDR3 is TGTGCCTGGAATGTGGGGGGCGCGCTCGGGGAGCTGTTTTTT. It encodes CAWNVGGALGELFF.

The chain employs TRBV19 and TRBJ1-2, with D possibly TRBD1 on 6 matching bases. Germline loops: CDR1 LNHDA, CDR2 SQIVND (reference sequence). The V end was cut by 8 bases, the J end by 5 bases, with 15 bases between. This CDR3 comprises 13 residues. The CDR3 is CASGSGTNYGYTF. The CDR3 region has the DNA TGTGCCAGTGGGTCCGGGACAAATTATGGCTACACCTTC.

The genes are TRBV7-6 and TRBJ2-3, with no clear D. Germline V lookup: CDR1 SGHVS, CDR2 FNYEAQ. Trimming removed 5 bases at V and 5 bases at J, with 14 bases between. The CDR3 is 14 amino acids. This chain's CDR3 is CASSLVPSGDTQYF. The CDR3 DNA is TGTGCCAGCAGCCTAGTCCCGTCGGGAGATACGCAGTATTTT. Based on the CDR3 plus reference TRBV7-6 and TRBJ2-3, the full variable domain is GAGVSQSPRYKVTKRGQDVALRCDPISGHVSLYWYRQALGQGPEFLTYFNYEAQQDKSGLPNDRFSAERPEGSISTLTIQRTEQRDSAMYRCASSLVPSGDTQYFGPGTRLTVL.

This chain uses TRBV30 with TRBJ1-6; perhaps TRBD1 as D (6 bases). The CDR3 has 14 amino acids. V was shortened by 1 base and J by 7 bases, with 11 bases between the two germline ends. CDR1 and CDR2 (germline): GTSNPN, SVGIG (reference sequence). CDR3 sequence reads: CAWSGTGLNSPLHF. CDR3 nucleotides: TGTGCCTGGAGTGGAACAGGGTTGAATTCACCCCTCCACTTT. Together with reference TRBV30 and TRBJ1-6, the CDR3 gives the full variable domain: SQTIHQWPATLVQPVGSPLSLECTVEGTSNPNLYWYRQAAGRGLQLLFYSVGIGQISSEVPQNLSASRPQDRQFILSSKKLLLSDSGFYLCAWSGTGLNSPLHFGNGTRLTVT.

The chain has TRBV29-1 and TRBJ2-5; a possible D gene is TRBD1 (6 bases). Trimming cost V 1 base and J 2 bases, with 11 bases left between them. The CDR3 covers 14 residues. The germline CDR1 and CDR2 sequences are SQVTM and ANQGSEA. CDR3 sequence: CSVEVGGGQETQYF. In nucleotides, the CDR3 is TGCAGCGTTGAAGTTGGGGGCGGACAAGAGACCCAGTACTTC.

CDR3: CALGGGPNTGELFF. The CDR3 nucleotides read TGTGCCTTGGGGGGGGGCCCGAACACCGGGGAGCTGTTTTTT. The chain joins TRBV30 to TRBJ2-2; tentatively, D is TRBD2 (7 bases). CDR1 GTSNPN and CDR2 SVGIG come from the germline V gene (reference sequence). This CDR3 contains 14 residues. V was pared by 7 bases and J by 0 bases, with 12 bases between.